The entry that follows covers one T cell receptor beta chain sequence. Generated by immunoSEQ multiplex PCR, the TCRdb table keeps only in-frame clones and is missing some. The repertoire consists of 9,500 to 13,000 clones, with around 86% occurring once and the leading ten covering 3% to 4%. This record belongs to a study of immune evolution from preneoplasia to lung adenocarcinoma. Germline V gene data show CDR1 as SGHTA and CDR2 as FQGNSA. Trimming left V 5 bases short and J 2 bases short, with 10 bases between. CDR3 length: 15 residues. The chain uses TRBV7-2 and TRBJ2-6, with a tentative D call TRBD1 (5 bases). The sequenced material came from FFPE invasive lung adenocarcinoma tissue. The receptor was derived from a person aged 65-85 years with invasive lung adenocarcinoma. CDR3 nucleotide sequence: TGTGCCAGCAGCGCACCAGGGACTGGGGCCAACGTCCTGACTTTC. This translates into CASSAPGTGANVLTF.